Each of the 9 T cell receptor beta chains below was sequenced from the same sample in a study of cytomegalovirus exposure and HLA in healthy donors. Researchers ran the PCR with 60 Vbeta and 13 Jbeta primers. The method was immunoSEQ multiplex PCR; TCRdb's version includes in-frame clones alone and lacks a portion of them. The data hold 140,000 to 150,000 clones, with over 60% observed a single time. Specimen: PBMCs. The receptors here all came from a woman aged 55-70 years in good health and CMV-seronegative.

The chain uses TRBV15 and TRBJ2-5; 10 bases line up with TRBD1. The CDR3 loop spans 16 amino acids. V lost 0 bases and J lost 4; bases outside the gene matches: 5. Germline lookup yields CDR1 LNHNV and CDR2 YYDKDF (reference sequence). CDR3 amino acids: CATSRDKGQGGETQYF. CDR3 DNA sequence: TGTGCCACCAGCAGAGATAAAGGACAGGGGGGAGAGACCCAGTACTTC.

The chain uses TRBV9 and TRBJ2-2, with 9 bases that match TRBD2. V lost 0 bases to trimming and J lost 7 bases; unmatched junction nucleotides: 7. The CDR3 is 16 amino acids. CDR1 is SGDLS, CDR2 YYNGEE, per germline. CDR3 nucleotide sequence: TGTGCCAGCAGCGTAGCGGCGGGGGGGCTACACGGGGAGCTGTTTTTT. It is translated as CASSVAAGGLHGELFF.

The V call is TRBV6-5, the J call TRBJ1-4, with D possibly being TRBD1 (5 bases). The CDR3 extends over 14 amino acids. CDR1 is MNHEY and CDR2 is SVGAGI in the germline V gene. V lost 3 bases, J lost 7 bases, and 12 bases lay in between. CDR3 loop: CASSYRDSGEKLFF. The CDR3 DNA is TGTGCCAGCAGTTATCGGGACTCGGGTGAAAAACTGTTTTTT.

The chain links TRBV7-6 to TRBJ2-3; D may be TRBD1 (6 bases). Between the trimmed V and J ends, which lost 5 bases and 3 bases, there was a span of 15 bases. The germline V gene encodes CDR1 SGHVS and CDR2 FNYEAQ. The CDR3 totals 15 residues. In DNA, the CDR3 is TGTGCCAGCAGCGTAGGGACAACTCGGACAGATACGCAGTATTTT. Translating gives CASSVGTTRTDTQYF.

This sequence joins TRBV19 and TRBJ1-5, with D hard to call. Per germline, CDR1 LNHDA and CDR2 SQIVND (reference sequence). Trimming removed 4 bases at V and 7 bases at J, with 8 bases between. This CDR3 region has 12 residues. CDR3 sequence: CASSTGTQPQHF. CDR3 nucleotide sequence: TGTGCCAGTAGTACAGGTACCCAGCCCCAGCATTTT.

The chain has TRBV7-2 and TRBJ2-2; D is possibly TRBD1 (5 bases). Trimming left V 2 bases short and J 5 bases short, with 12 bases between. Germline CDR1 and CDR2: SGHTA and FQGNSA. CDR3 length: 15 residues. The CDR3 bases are TGTGCCAGCAGCTTACGGCCAGGGTGGACCGGGGAGCTGTTTTTT. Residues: CASSLRPGWTGELFF.

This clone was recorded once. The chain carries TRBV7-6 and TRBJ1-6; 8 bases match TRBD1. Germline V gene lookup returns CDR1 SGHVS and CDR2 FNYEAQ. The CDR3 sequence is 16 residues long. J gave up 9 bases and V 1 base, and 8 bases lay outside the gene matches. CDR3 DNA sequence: TGTGCCAGCAGCTTAGGGGGACAGGCGACGAGTTCACCCCTCCACTTT. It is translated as CASSLGGQATSSPLHF.

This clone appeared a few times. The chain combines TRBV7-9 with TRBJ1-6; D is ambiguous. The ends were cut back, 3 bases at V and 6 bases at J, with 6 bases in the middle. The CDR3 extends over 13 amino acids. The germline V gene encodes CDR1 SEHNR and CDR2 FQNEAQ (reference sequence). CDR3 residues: CASSFNSNSPLHF. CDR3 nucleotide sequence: TGTGCCAGCAGCTTTAATTCTAATTCACCCCTCCACTTT.

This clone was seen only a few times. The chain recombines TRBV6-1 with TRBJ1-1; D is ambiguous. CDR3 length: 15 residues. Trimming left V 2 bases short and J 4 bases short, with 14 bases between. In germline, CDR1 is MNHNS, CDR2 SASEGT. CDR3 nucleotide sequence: TGTGCCAGCAGTGAACGGAAGACACGGTCCACTGAAGCTTTCTTT. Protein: CASSERKTRSTEAFF.